This T cell receptor beta chain is from a study of read filtering for tumor transcriptome and immune sequencing. Across the study: IR-seq gave about 3.5 to 10.27 million TCR reads per sample; RNA-seq gave about 80 to 1,300.

Turning to this clonotype: A read error may be the cause here, since a much bigger clone is one base away.

From 300 to 450 ng of RNA, a library with molecular barcoded alpha/delta and beta/gamma adaptors was made. TCRdb itself ran the reads through MiXCR, one entry per CDR3 protein. The table lists approximately 14,000 distinct CDR3 sequences, roughly 22% of them singletons. Trimming took 3 bases from V and 8 from J, leaving 14 bases between them. The CDR3 length is 14 residues. Germline values: CDR1 SNHLY, CDR2 FYNNEI. Specimen: a population of CD138-negative cells sorted from bone marrow. The rearrangement links TRBV2 to TRBJ2-1; TRBD2 might be the D (6 bases). The TCR sequence derives from a donor at least 40 years old with multiple myeloma. CDR3 nucleotide sequence: TGTGCCAGCAGTGATAATCTGGGGGGTGATGAGCAGTTCTTC. This sequence encodes CASSDNLGGDEQFF.